The T cell receptor (beta chain) described here comes from a study of human T cells and chemical hapten exposure. Time point in this sample: patch test 1, 2 weeks after DPC sensitization. Treatment denoted: therapeutic diphenylcyclopropenone sensitization with weekly scalp DPC. Drawing of blood took place ahead of applying each patch test. Findings and caveats of the study: In the PT1 data, expanded TCR counts showed a positive correlation with patch test score. Significantly more large CDR3 similarity clusters arose among expanded TCRs than among controls. DPC sensitization produced no change in TCRs with frequency above 1 in 1000.

Using its own MiXCR run on the RACE reads, TCRdb lists one record per CDR3 protein. The sample yields more than 65,000 distinct CDR3 sequences, approximately 10% seen once. The CDR3 consists of 17 residues. Germline V gene data show CDR1 as MNHEY and CDR2 as SVGEGT. V dropped 2 bases and J dropped 2 bases, with 13 bases sitting between them. Comment on this clonotype: No antigen is known for it.

The chain employs TRBV6-2 or TRBV6-3 and TRBJ2-6, with a weak D call TRBD2 (5 bases). The sequencing here drew on whole blood, taken in connection with sensitization to the hapten diphenylcyclopropenone (DPC). The sequence came from a woman in her 50s with alopecia areata. Some clones in this sample may be carry-over from other donors' samples. The CDR3 here is CASSYDFGGAGANVLTF. The DNA for the CDR3 is TGTGCCAGCAGTTACGATTTCGGAGGAGCTGGGGCCAACGTCCTGACTTTC.